Given below is one T cell receptor (beta chain) in context. Its specificity is unknown. This record belongs to a study of cytomegalovirus exposure and HLA in healthy donors. Regarding the study as a whole: Overall, around 150 TCR beta chains were annotated as cytomegalovirus-associated. While the bulk of TCR sequences proved rare, some public TCRs turned up in many donors. As was reported, the classifier diagnosed cytomegalovirus status with high specificity and sensitivity.

The germline V gene encodes CDR1 GTSNPN and CDR2 SVGIG (reference sequence). The CDR3 contains 13 residues. Deletions cut 2 bases from V and 1 base from J, with 8 bases between. This table comes from immunoSEQ multiplex PCR, and its TCRdb copy is limited to in-frame clones, with some not included. The sample contains roughly 63,000 clones, approximately 88% of which appear only once. Input material: PBMCs. The receptor was isolated from a young woman in good health and CMV-seronegative. The chain recombines TRBV30 with TRBJ1-1, with TRBD1 as a possible D gene (5 bases). For the CDR3, the DNA is TGTGCCTGGAGTCCCGGGGGGAACACTGAAGCTTTCTTT. It specifies CAWSPGGNTEAFF.